Shown below are 6 T cell receptor beta chains from a single sample sequenced in a study of cytomegalovirus exposure and HLA in healthy donors. Vbeta (60) and Jbeta (13) primers were used in the PCR. The protocol was immunoSEQ multiplex PCR, while the TCRdb copy is restricted to in-frame clones and leaves out a portion. The sample holds around 90,000 clones, about 85% seen once. The sequencing sample was made of PBMCs. These TCRs come from a man aged 35 to 55 in good health and CMV-seropositive.

This rearrangement joins TRBV7-3 to TRBJ2-5, with TRBD1 matching 10 bases. The CDR3 is 17 residues long. Germline V gene lookup returns CDR1 SGHTA and CDR2 FQGTGA. The J segment lost 4 bases and the V segment lost 2 bases, leaving 10 bases of the junction unmatched. CDR3 protein: CASSLETGGISSETQYF. CDR3 nucleotides: TGTGCCAGCAGCTTAGAGACAGGGGGCATTTCGTCAGAGACCCAGTACTTC.

The J gene is TRBJ1-5, the V gene TRBV27; D may be TRBD1 (5 bases). The CDR3 is 14 amino acids. Per germline, CDR1 MNHEY and CDR2 SMNVEV (reference sequence). V gave up 3 bases and J gave up 5 bases, with 11 bases separating them. The CDR3 DNA follows: TGTGCCAGCAGTTTTTCAGGGTGGGATCAGCCCCAGCATTTT. It is translated as CASSFSGWDQPQHF.

This chain connects TRBV7-8 to TRBJ2-2, with 7 positions matching TRBD1. V was clipped by 5 bases and J by 8 bases; unmatched bases: 17. Per germline, CDR1 SGHVS and CDR2 FQNEAQ. The CDR3 runs to 17 residues. The CDR3 is CASSALTGTAGTGELFF. The DNA of the CDR3 is TGTGCCAGCAGCGCACTAACCGGGACAGCTGGAACGGGGGAGCTGTTTTTT.

This clone has only one observation. The rearrangement uses TRBV11-2 and TRBJ2-3, with a possible D match to TRBD1 (6 bases). Germline CDR1 reads SGHAT; CDR2 reads FQNNGV. V lost 4 bases, J lost 5 bases, and 7 bases lay in between. This CDR3 is 12 amino acids long. As DNA, the CDR3 is TGTGCCAGCAGCTACAGGGTAGATACGCAGTATTTT. It translates to CASSYRVDTQYF.

This sequence joins TRBV18 and TRBJ2-6; D is perhaps TRBD2 (5 bases). V gave up 6 bases and J gave up 3 bases, with 24 bases separating them. The CDR3 extends over 19 amino acids. Germline V gene sequence: CDR1 KGHSH, CDR2 LQKENI. CDR3 sequence: CASSYLTISGNLGANVLTF. The CDR3 coding sequence is TGTGCCAGCTCCTACTTAACGATTTCCGGGAACCTTGGGGCCAACGTCCTGACTTTC.

The V call is TRBV5-1, the J call TRBJ2-7, with a possible D match to TRBD2 (6 bases). The CDR3 extends over 15 amino acids. Germline V gives CDR1 SGHRS, CDR2 YFSETQ. Trimming cost V 7 bases and J 1 base, with 18 bases left between them. CDR3 DNA: TGCGCCAGCCCCAACCGGGGGACCCGTTCCTACGAGCAGTACTTC. Translation gives CASPNRGTRSYEQYF.